Below, 10 T cell receptor beta chains from the same sample are listed, as sequenced in a study of T-cell reconstitution after alpha-beta-depleted transplantation in children. Unique molecular identifiers tagged the TCRbeta library. TCRdb re-called the PCR reads with MiXCR, one entry per CDR3 protein. The data contain about 500,000 distinct CDR3 sequences, approximately 32% of them seen just once; the ten biggest clones take up 2% to 3%. The sequenced sample was PBMCs from the stem cell graft donor, obtained from the stem cell graft. These receptor sequences come from a human donor who donated a stem cell graft to a child with aplastic anemia.

This clonotype was observed a handful of times. The chain links TRBV12-3 or TRBV12-4 to TRBJ1-1; D ambiguous. The CDR3 has 16 amino acids. Trimming took 3 bases from V and 0 from J, leaving 14 bases between them. Here the CDR3 DNA reads TGTGCCAGCAGTTTTGGCGGAGTGGTGATGAACACTGAAGCTTTCTTT. Protein product: CASSFGGVVMNTEAFF.

The V call is TRBV27, the J call TRBJ2-2; D uncertain. CDR3 size: 15 residues. Per germline, CDR1 MNHEY and CDR2 SMNVEV (reference sequence). The V end was cut by 4 bases, the J end by 1 base, with 10 bases between. As DNA, the CDR3 is TGTGCCAGCAGTTATGGGAATCTGAACACCGGGGAGCTGTTTTTT. Translated: CASSYGNLNTGELFF.

The rearrangement joins TRBV30 to TRBJ1-1; 7 bases fit TRBD1. With 3 bases clipped from V and 0 bases from J, the junction kept 7 bases outside the gene matches. CDR1 is GTSNPN, CDR2 SVGIG, per germline (reference sequence). The CDR3 extends over 15 amino acids. The CDR3 spells CAWRDRRRLNTEAFF. The CDR3 DNA reads TGTGCCTGGAGGGACAGGCGACGCCTGAACACTGAAGCTTTCTTT.

The genes are TRBV20-1 and TRBJ2-5, with 10 bases aligning to TRBD2. In germline, CDR1 is DFQATT, CDR2 SNEGSKA (reference sequence). This CDR3 is built from 14 residues. The J segment lost 5 bases and the V segment lost 4 bases, leaving 7 bases of the junction unmatched. In DNA, the CDR3 is TGCAGTGCTACCAGCGGGAGGGACAGGGAGACCCAGTACTTC. As protein: CSATSGRDRETQYF.

This clonotype came up a few times. This rearrangement joins TRBV5-1 to TRBJ1-1, with TRBD1 as a possible D gene (5 bases). V was cut by 2 bases and J by 2 bases, with 16 bases left in between. The CDR3 has 16 residues. Germline V lookup: CDR1 SGHRS, CDR2 YFSETQ. CDR3: CASSFNLDQGNTEAFF. The CDR3 nucleotides read TGCGCCAGCAGCTTTAATCTGGATCAGGGTAACACTGAAGCTTTCTTT.

This clonotype was recorded a few times. The CDR3 loop reads CASRVRTGANVLTF. CDR3 nucleotide sequence: TGTGCCTCCCGGGTCAGGACTGGGGCCAACGTCCTGACTTTC. V is TRBV12-3 or TRBV12-4 and J is TRBJ2-6; D unresolved. The V gene lost 11 bases and the J gene lost 2 bases, with 13 bases spanning the gap. This CDR3 has 14 residues.

As for this clonotype: A single base separates this from a much larger clone, so it may be a read error. V is TRBV11-3 and J is TRBJ2-2; D is unclear. Germline V gives CDR1 SGHNT, CDR2 YENEEA. V shed 7 bases and J shed 0 bases, with 3 bases lying between them. The CDR3 is made up of 12 amino acids. The CDR3 nucleotides read TGTGCCAGCACCCCGAACACCGGGGAGCTGTTTTTT. As protein: CASTPNTGELFF.

A few counts support this clonotype. The J gene is TRBJ2-3, the V gene TRBV20-1; D not certain. V gave up 5 bases and J gave up 5 bases, with 14 bases separating them. Germline lookup yields CDR1 DFQATT and CDR2 SNEGSKA (reference sequence). CDR3 length equals 13 residues. The CDR3 DNA sequence: TGCAGTGCTTCCCGAGGTCCGGGAGATACGCAGTATTTT. Protein: CSASRGPGDTQYF.

V usage is TRBV7-8 and J usage is TRBJ2-2; tentative D call: TRBD2 (6 bases). CDR1 and CDR2 from the germline V gene are SGHVS and FQNEAQ. There are 15 residues in the CDR3. V was shortened by 3 bases and J by 4 bases, with 12 bases between the two germline ends. In DNA, the CDR3 is TGTGCCAGCAGCTTGGGACTGCCTGGCACCGGGGAGCTGTTTTTT. It encodes CASSLGLPGTGELFF.

This chain uses TRBV7-2 with TRBJ2-2, with D unclear. This CDR3 is 14 amino acids long. Germline CDR1 and CDR2: SGHTA and FQGNSA. Between the trimmed V and J ends, which lost 3 bases and 3 bases, there was a span of 8 bases. CDR3 coding DNA: TGTGCCAGCAGCTTCAGACAATACACCGGGGAGCTGTTTTTT. This codes for CASSFRQYTGELFF.